Listed here are 31 T cell receptor beta chains from one sample, sequenced in a study of response to subunit inactivated influenza vaccine. TCRdb passed the RT-PCR reads through MiXCR, listing each CDR3 protein once. The profile covers approximately 700,000 distinct CDR3 sequences, with 14% appearing a single time and 6.5% to 8.5% taken by the ten largest. This specimen consisted of PBMCs from blood, obtained 14 days before vaccination. The receptors here all came from a man aged 45-65 years who received an inactivated influenza vaccine.

The rearrangement uses TRBV25-1 and TRBJ2-5, with TRBD1 matching 7 bases. The ends lost 5 bases at V and 2 bases at J; junction bases unmatched: 8. CDR1 MGHDK and CDR2 SYGVNS come from the germline V gene. This CDR3 comprises 15 residues. In nucleotides, the CDR3 is TGTGCCAGCAGTCCGTTTAGGGGGCGGCAAGAGACCCAGTACTTC. Its translation: CASSPFRGRQETQYF.

This chain connects TRBV20-1 to TRBJ2-7; TRBD2 matches 14 bases. The CDR3 sequence is 17 residues long. CDR1 DFQATT and CDR2 SNEGSKA come from the germline V gene (reference sequence). Losses at the gene ends were 3 bases for V and 3 bases for J; bases not matched to a gene: 10. Written as DNA, the CDR3 is TGCAGTGCTAGCGACCGACTAGCGGGAGGGGTAGGCTACGAGCAGTACTTC. Protein product: CSASDRLAGGVGYEQYF.

This clonotype was seen a few times. The chain recombines TRBV10-3 with TRBJ2-2; 9 nucleotides match TRBD1. Looked up from germline, CDR1 is ENHRY and CDR2 is SYGVKD. This CDR3 is built from 15 residues. J was trimmed by 0 bases and V by 10 bases; bases with no gene match: 6. The CDR3 region has the DNA TGTGCCAGTACGGGACAGGGCGCGAACACCGGGGAGCTGTTTTTT. Its protein product is CASTGQGANTGELFF.

This clonotype occurred many times. CDR3 coding DNA: TGTGCCAGCAGTGAATCCCCCCCAGGGGGCTGGAGAGATACGCAGTATTTT. It specifies CASSESPPGGWRDTQYF. This chain uses TRBV6-1 with TRBJ2-3, with 8 bases matching TRBD1. The germline V gene encodes CDR1 MNHNS and CDR2 SASEGT. The CDR3 covers 17 residues. Trimming cost V 2 bases and J 5 bases; bases outside gene matches: 12.

The chain links TRBV6-2 or TRBV6-3 to TRBJ2-3; TRBD1 matches 8 bases. Trimming cost V 5 bases and J 4 bases; bases outside gene matches: 5. CDR3 length: 14 amino acids. Germline-derived CDR1 and CDR2 are MNHEY and SVGEGT. The CDR3: CASSQRQGPDTQYF. DNA of the CDR3: TGTGCCAGCAGTCAACGACAGGGGCCAGATACGCAGTATTTT.

The chain has TRBV5-1 and TRBJ2-5, with TRBD1 matching 8 bases. Germline lookup yields CDR1 SGHRS and CDR2 YFSETQ. The CDR3 sequence is 16 residues long. With 0 bases clipped from V and 1 base from J, the junction kept 5 bases outside the gene matches. The CDR3: CASSLGGTGSQETQYF. The CDR3, as DNA: TGCGCCAGCAGCTTGGGAGGGACAGGTTCCCAAGAGACCCAGTACTTC.

The chain is built from TRBV27 and TRBJ2-7, with 11 nucleotides matching TRBD1. The J segment lost 4 bases and the V segment lost 4 bases, leaving 9 bases of the junction unmatched. Per the germline V gene, CDR1 is MNHEY and CDR2 is SMNVEV (reference sequence). CDR3 length equals 16 residues. DNA for the CDR3: TGTGCCAGCAGTTGGACGGGACAGGGGGTTATGTACGAGCAGTACTTC. This codes for CASSWTGQGVMYEQYF.

This chain joins TRBV5-1 and TRBJ2-5; TRBD2 matches 8 bases. The CDR3 loop spans 16 amino acids. Germline CDR1 is SGHRS and CDR2 is YFSETQ. The V gene end was trimmed by 5 bases and the J gene end by 5 bases; junction bases not matched to a gene: 14. In DNA form, the CDR3 reads TGCGCCAGCAGAAGGAGCGGGAGAGGGAATAGTGAGACCCAGTACTTC. Translation gives CASRRSGRGNSETQYF.

V and J are TRBV5-1 and TRBJ1-1; D unclear. Trimming stripped 1 base from V and 2 bases from J, with 18 bases between. Per germline, CDR1 SGHRS and CDR2 YFSETQ. The CDR3 consists of 17 residues. CDR3 region: CASSLPLVQADNTEAFF. Here the CDR3 DNA reads TGCGCCAGCAGCTTGCCGTTGGTCCAAGCGGATAACACTGAAGCTTTCTTT. The full variable domain, completed using reference TRBV5-1 and TRBJ1-1, is KAGVTQTPRYLIKTRGQQVTLSCSPISGHRSVSWYQQTPGQGLQFLFEYFSETQRNKGNFPGRFSGRQFSNSRSEMNVSTLELGDSALYLCASSLPLVQADNTEAFFGQGTRLTVV.

This clonotype was counted between two and nine times. V gene TRBV5-4 combines with J gene TRBJ2-3, with 8 bases lining up with TRBD1. The CDR3 runs 16 residues. The V gene end was trimmed by 4 bases and the J gene end by 0 bases; junction bases not matched to a gene: 7. In germline, CDR1 is SGHNT, CDR2 YYREEE (reference sequence). CDR3 residues: CASSIGQGGSTDTQYF. In DNA, the CDR3 is TGTGCCAGCAGCATAGGACAGGGTGGGAGCACAGATACGCAGTATTTT.

The V call is TRBV7-2, the J call TRBJ2-5; D is possibly TRBD2 (5 bases). Per the germline V gene, CDR1 is SGHTA and CDR2 is FQGNSA. The CDR3 has 13 amino acids. The ends were cut back, 4 bases at V and 4 bases at J, with 10 bases in the middle. The CDR3 spells CASSYGLTETQYF. The CDR3 bases are TGTGCCAGCAGCTACGGACTTACAGAGACCCAGTACTTC.

Only a few counts were recorded for this clonotype. CDR3 sequence (DNA): TGTGCCAGCAGCCTTCAGAGGGGGTTCACAGATACGCAGTATTTT. Its translation: CASSLQRGFTDTQYF. The rearrangement links TRBV14 to TRBJ2-3, with D possibly matching TRBD1 (6 bases). CDR1 SGHDN and CDR2 FVKESK come from the germline V gene. The CDR3 totals 15 residues. Trimming removed 4 bases at V and 2 bases at J, with 13 bases between.

Many counts were recorded for this clonotype. The chain has TRBV7-9 and TRBJ2-2, with a weak D call TRBD1 (7 bases). V was shortened by 8 bases and J by 5 bases, with 15 bases between the two germline ends. The CDR3 contains 14 residues. Germline-derived CDR1 and CDR2 are SEHNR and FQNEAQ (reference sequence). The chain's CDR3 is CASVYRGGTGELFF. As DNA, the CDR3 is TGTGCCAGCGTCTACAGGGGAGGTACCGGGGAGCTGTTTTTT. The full variable domain, with the rest looked up from reference TRBV7-9 and TRBJ2-2, is DTGVSQNPRHKITKRGQNVTFRCDPISEHNRLYWYRQTLGQGPEFLTYFQNEAQLEKSRLLSDRFSAERPKGSFSTLEIQRTEQGDSAMYLCASVYRGGTGELFFGEGSRLTVL.

The chain combines TRBV21-1 with TRBJ2-3; TRBD2, as called in the table, went unchecked against the DNA. TRBV21-1 is tagged as a pseudogene. The CDR3 totals 16 residues. The DNA of the CDR3 is TGTGCCAGCACCCAACCTGGGAGCCCTAGCACAGATACGCAGTATTTT. This sequence encodes CASTQPGSPSTDTQYF.

The V call is TRBV7-8, the J call TRBJ1-2; maybe TRBD1 (5 bases). The length of the CDR3 is 17 residues. Per the germline V gene, CDR1 is SGHVS and CDR2 is FQNEAQ. Trimming cost V 3 bases and J 5 bases, with 22 bases left between them. CDR3 amino acids: CASSFATRDARLYGYTF. The DNA of the CDR3 is TGTGCCAGCAGCTTTGCGACACGGGACGCACGCCTATATGGCTACACCTTC.

This clonotype was counted a few times. This chain connects TRBV5-1 to TRBJ1-4; no reliable D call. The CDR3 has 15 amino acids. Per germline, CDR1 SGHRS and CDR2 YFSETQ. Trimming left V 0 bases short and J 5 bases short, with 11 bases between. In DNA form, the CDR3 reads TGCGCCAGCAGCTTGGGAGGCAGTCAGAATGAAAAACTGTTTTTT. Translating it yields CASSLGGSQNEKLFF.

This clonotype was seen more than once but under ten times. The rearrangement links TRBV28 to TRBJ2-7, with TRBD2 matching 7 bases. The germline gives CDR1 MDHEN, CDR2 SYDVKM. This CDR3 comprises 13 residues. J lost 2 bases, V lost 5 bases, and 3 bases had no gene match. The CDR3 DNA reads TGTGCCAGCAGTAGCGGGGCAACCTACGAGCAGTACTTC. It encodes CASSSGATYEQYF.

A few counts support this clonotype. The J gene is TRBJ1-6, the V gene TRBV12-3 or TRBV12-4; 9 bases line up with TRBD1. Germline trimming cut 6 bases from V and 7 bases from J; bases unmatched to any gene: 7. The CDR3 covers 15 residues. The CDR3 coding sequence is TGTGCCAGCAGCTCGGGACAGGGCCTCAATTCACCCCTCCACTTT. Its translation is CASSSGQGLNSPLHF.

The table lists this clonotype with a few counts. The genes are TRBV27 and TRBJ1-5, with 9 bases matching TRBD1. The CDR3 spans 15 residues. The germline V gene has CDR1 MNHEY and CDR2 SMNVEV (reference sequence). The V and J ends lost 0 bases and 9 bases, in that order; junction bases with no gene match: 6. The CDR3, as DNA: TGTGCCAGCAGTTTATCCCGACAGGGGGATGGGCCCCAGCATTTT. It translates to CASSLSRQGDGPQHF.

V is TRBV7-9 and J is TRBJ2-7, with D tentatively TRBD2 (7 bases). There are 12 residues in the CDR3. Germline V CDR1 and CDR2: SEHNR, FQNEAQ (reference sequence). Trimming stripped 6 bases from V and 5 bases from J, with 11 bases between. CDR3 sequence: CASSSGGHEQYF. CDR3 DNA sequence: TGTGCCAGCAGTTCGGGGGGCCACGAGCAGTACTTC.

This clonotype was counted only a few times. V gene TRBV5-1 combines with J gene TRBJ2-3; D is unresolved. Germline lookup yields CDR1 SGHRS and CDR2 YFSETQ. The CDR3 has 14 amino acids. Trimming shortened V by 4 bases and J by 4 bases, and 13 bases separated the two germline ends. CDR3 DNA: TGCGCCAGCAGCCTCAAGACTGGCCCAGATACGCAGTATTTT. Its translation is CASSLKTGPDTQYF.

The chain uses TRBV5-1 and TRBJ2-2; the match to TRBD2 covers 11 bases. Trimming at V came to 4 bases and at J to 4 bases, leaving 15 bases not matched to a gene. The CDR3 spans 19 residues. Germline lookup yields CDR1 SGHRS and CDR2 YFSETQ. CDR3 loop: CASSTGHLTSGVTTGELFF. In DNA, the CDR3 is TGCGCCAGCAGCACTGGCCACCTGACTAGCGGGGTGACCACCGGGGAGCTGTTTTTT.

J is TRBJ2-6 and V is TRBV2; 8 positions agree with TRBD2. In germline, CDR1 is SNHLY, CDR2 FYNNEI. Trimming removed 7 bases from V and 3 bases from J; junction bases left unmatched: 2. The CDR3 covers 14 residues. CDR3 in DNA: TGTGCCAGCACCCGGGGGGGTGGGGCCAACGTCCTGACTTTC. Encoded protein: CASTRGGGANVLTF. Full variable domain (rest looked up from reference TRBV2 and TRBJ2-6): EPEVTQTPSHQVTQMGQEVILRCVPISNHLYFYWYRQILGQKVEFLVSFYNNEISEKSEIFDDQFSVERPDGSNFTLKIRSTKLEDSAMYFCASTRGGGANVLTFGAGSRLTVL.

As DNA, the CDR3 is TGTGCCAGCACAATATCGGGACGGATGTACAATGAGCAGTTCTTC. Translating it yields CASTISGRMYNEQFF. V gene TRBV7-2 combines with J gene TRBJ2-1; D assignment may be TRBD1 or TRBD2 (5 bases each). CDR1 is SGHTA and CDR2 is FQGNSA in the germline V gene. The CDR3 has 15 residues. V dropped 7 bases and J dropped 4 bases, with 17 bases sitting between them.

This clonotype came up a few times. This chain connects TRBV10-3 to TRBJ2-7; D gene unclear. Per the germline V gene, CDR1 is ENHRY and CDR2 is SYGVKD. The CDR3 has 13 amino acids. V was cut by 1 base and J by 2 bases, with 6 bases left in between. CDR3 in amino acids: CAISEYLTYEQYF. The DNA for the CDR3 is TGTGCCATCAGTGAGTACCTCACCTACGAGCAGTACTTC.

V gene TRBV4-2 combines with J gene TRBJ2-1, with D perhaps matching TRBD2 (5 bases). The V end was cut by 0 bases, the J end by 9 bases, with 15 bases between. Germline values: CDR1 LGHNA, CDR2 YNFKEQ. This CDR3 contains 15 residues. This chain's CDR3 is CASSQDLSGLIEQFF. The CDR3 nucleotides are TGTGCCAGCAGCCAAGATTTATCCGGACTTATTGAGCAGTTCTTC.

This clonotype has just one count. The rearrangement uses TRBV11-2 and TRBJ2-7, with 10 bases matching TRBD2. Germline lookup yields CDR1 SGHAT and CDR2 FQNNGV. This CDR3 is built from 17 residues. V lost 3 bases and J lost 3; bases outside the gene matches: 11. The CDR3 sequence is CASSFTAFLAGDYEQYF. CDR3 in DNA: TGTGCCAGCAGCTTCACTGCCTTCCTAGCGGGAGACTACGAGCAGTACTTC.

This sequence joins TRBV2 and TRBJ1-1; 11 bases match TRBD1. V lost 5 bases and J lost 1; bases outside the gene matches: 6. The CDR3 runs to 16 residues. CDR1 and CDR2 (germline): SNHLY, FYNNEI. The CDR3 sequence is CASSLGTGGGNTEAFF. CDR3 coding DNA: TGTGCCAGCAGTCTCGGGACAGGGGGTGGGAACACTGAAGCTTTCTTT.

The chain combines TRBV5-1 with TRBJ2-5, with D unresolved. V lost 0 bases, J lost 1 base, and 13 bases lay in between. This CDR3 has 16 residues. Looked up from germline, CDR1 is SGHRS and CDR2 is YFSETQ. Here the CDR3 DNA reads TGCGCCAGCAGCTTGGCTTTCAGAGCCTCCCAAGAGACCCAGTACTTC. It is translated as CASSLAFRASQETQYF.

The table lists this clonotype with a few counts. The genes are TRBV11-2 and TRBJ2-3; the D gene is possibly TRBD1 (6 bases). Germline CDR1 and CDR2: SGHAT and FQNNGV. There are 16 residues in the CDR3. V gave up 6 bases and J gave up 4 bases, with 20 bases separating them. Here the CDR3 reads CASSINGGRGSDTQYF. In DNA, the CDR3 is TGTGCCAGCAGTATTAATGGTGGCAGGGGTTCAGATACGCAGTATTTT.

This clonotype came up a few times. One end of the junction is discordant with germline, which a read error may explain. The rearrangement joins TRBV12-3 or TRBV12-4 to TRBJ2-2, with TRBD2 matching over 12 bases. CDR3 length: 14 residues. The CDR3 protein is CASSLAGGRYELFF. The CDR3 region has the DNA TGTGCCAGCAGTCTAGCGGGGGGGCGATATGAGCTGTTTTTT.